This T cell receptor (beta chain) was sequenced in a study of CD8 T cells in Susac syndrome. The wider study: Blood was drawn from patients with Susac syndrome. At that point, they were therapy-naive, on corticosteroids, or on intravenous immunoglobulin alone.

This CDR3 contains 14 residues. V was clipped by 4 bases and J by 8 bases, with 16 bases between them. Germline lookup yields CDR1 SNHLY and CDR2 FYNNEI. Reverse transcription used about 0.45 to 1 ug RNA and random hexamers. MiXCR, run by TCRdb on the immunoSEQ multiplex PCR reads, gives a single entry per CDR3 protein. The sample shows under 200,000 distinct CDR3 sequences, about 96% of them seen only once. Isolation of CD8+ and CD4+ T cells was performed negatively, whereas enrichment of TEMRA cells was done by FACS. The source is a human donor with Susac syndrome. The sequencing input was CD4+ T cells from PBMCs. The chain links TRBV2 to TRBJ2-3, with D perhaps matching TRBD2 (5 bases). The chain's CDR3 is CASSGGLLRGTQYF. CDR3 DNA: TGTGCCAGCAGTGGAGGGCTCCTTCGGGGTACGCAGTATTTT.